Presented here are 21 T cell receptor beta chains from one specimen sequenced in a study of cytomegalovirus exposure and HLA in healthy donors (TCRdb year 2017). The protocol used for the library was the immunoSEQ multiplex PCR assay. For the multiplex PCR, a mixture combining 60 forward primers for TCR Vbeta segments and 13 reverse primers for TCR Jbeta segments was used. What TCRdb holds here is the immuneACCESS table cut down to in-frame rearrangements. Part of the clones is not present; checked against another copy, under half of the missing clones reflect an unresolved V gene, and the others are unexplained. This sample holds about 200,000 clones; about 82% were observed only once. The ten largest account for 2.3% of the sample. The specimen sequenced was PBMCs. These receptor sequences come from a woman aged 50 to 65 in good health and CMV-seronegative.

V and J are TRBV4-3 and TRBJ2-1; D is perhaps TRBD1 (6 bases). The CDR3 covers 15 residues. CDR1 and CDR2 (germline): LGHNA, YSLEER. V lost 0 bases to trimming and J lost 9 bases, with 15 bases between them. In nucleotides, the CDR3 is TGCGCCAGCAGCCAAGACTCAACAGGGTATCGTGAGCAGTTCTTC. Translated, it gives CASSQDSTGYREQFF.

The gene calls are TRBV19 and TRBJ1-4, with D maybe TRBD1 (6 bases). Per the germline V gene, CDR1 is LNHDA and CDR2 is SQIVND (reference sequence). V was clipped by 7 bases and J by 7 bases, with 16 bases between them. CDR3 size: 14 residues. CDR3 sequence reads: CASTKHRESEKLFF. As DNA, the CDR3 is TGTGCCAGTACTAAACACAGGGAGAGTGAAAAACTGTTTTTT.

The V and J genes are TRBV5-6 and TRBJ2-2; TRBD2 agrees at 8 bases. Germline assignment: CDR1 SGHDT and CDR2 YYEEEE. Unmatched junction bases numbered 2, after V lost 0 bases and J lost 4 bases. This CDR3 has 15 amino acids. CDR3 in DNA: TGTGCCAGCAGCTTGGCGGGGGGGATCACCGGGGAGCTGTTTTTT. Translating gives CASSLAGGITGELFF. Supplemented by reference TRBV5-6 and TRBJ2-2, the full variable domain reads DAGVTQSPTHLIKTRGQQVTLRCSPKSGHDTVSWYQQALGQGPQFIFQYYEEEERQRGNFPDRFSGHQFPNYSSELNVNALLLGDSALYLCASSLAGGITGELFFGEGSRLTVL.

The V gene is TRBV2, the J gene TRBJ2-2; 7 bases map to TRBD1. Unmatched junction bases numbered 10, after V lost 8 bases and J lost 4 bases. The germline V gene has CDR1 SNHLY and CDR2 FYNNEI. This CDR3 spans 15 amino acids. The CDR3 sequence: CASLPDRSGTGELFF. CDR3 nucleotide sequence: TGTGCCAGCCTTCCGGACAGGTCGGGCACCGGGGAGCTGTTTTTT.

The CDR3 region has the DNA TGTGCCAGCAGCTTAGCGAAGGGGGTCCCTTACAATGAGCAGTTCTTC. Protein product: CASSLAKGVPYNEQFF. The chain has TRBV7-2 and TRBJ2-1, with D perhaps matching TRBD1 (6 bases). Germline CDR1 reads SGHTA; CDR2 reads FQGNSA. Trimming removed 0 bases from V and 4 bases from J, with 13 bases in between. The length of the CDR3 is 16 residues. The full variable domain, completed using reference TRBV7-2 and TRBJ2-1, is GAGVSQSPSNKVTEKGKDVELRCDPISGHTALYWYRQSLGQGLEFLIYFQGNSAPDKSGLPSDRFSAERTGGSVSTLTIQRTQQEDSAVYLCASSLAKGVPYNEQFFGPGTRLTVL.

DNA for the CDR3: TGTGCCAGCAGTTTAACTAGAATCAACGGCAATGAGCAGTTCTTC. Its protein is CASSLTRINGNEQFF. The chain combines TRBV2 with TRBJ2-1, with a tentative D call TRBD2 (5 bases). The V and J ends lost 5 bases and 6 bases respectively, with 17 bases between them. The CDR3 sequence is 15 residues long. CDR1 is SNHLY, CDR2 FYNNEI, per germline.

The chain couples TRBV27 to TRBJ2-5, with TRBD2 matching 7 bases. The CDR3 length is 15 residues. Germline V gene sequence: CDR1 MNHEY, CDR2 SMNVEV (reference sequence). J lost 2 bases, V lost 2 bases, and 5 bases had no gene match. CDR3 loop: CASSLRAGVQETQYF. Written as DNA, the CDR3 is TGTGCCAGCAGTTTACGGGCGGGAGTACAAGAGACCCAGTACTTC.

This clone was seen a few times. The rearrangement uses TRBV2 and TRBJ2-3; 9 nucleotides align to TRBD2. The CDR3 is 17 amino acids. After removal of 5 bases from V and 0 bases from J, the junction contained 9 bases not matched to a gene. CDR1 and CDR2 from the germline V gene are SNHLY and FYNNEI. This CDR3 is CASSSPWTSASTDTQYF. CDR3 nucleotides: TGTGCCAGCAGTTCTCCCTGGACTAGCGCTAGCACAGATACGCAGTATTTT.

This clone was recorded a few times. The J gene is TRBJ1-3, the V gene TRBV4-2, with 9 bases matching TRBD1. V was pared by 1 base and J by 11 bases, with 12 bases of the junction left unmatched. In germline, CDR1 is LGHNA, CDR2 YNFKEQ. The CDR3 extends over 16 amino acids. CDR3 bases: TGTGCCAGCAGCCAAGGAAACAGGGGGCGGGTTGTAGCCATATATTTT. Amino acids: CASSQGNRGRVVAIYF.

This clone was counted a single time. This CDR3 is also generated by other DNA sequences in the sample. The J gene is TRBJ1-4, the V gene TRBV30; unclear D gene. V lost 0 bases and J 5 bases, leaving 7 bases between the germline ends. Per the germline V gene, CDR1 is GTSNPN and CDR2 is SVGIG (reference sequence). The CDR3 contains 13 residues. The CDR3 nucleotides read TGTGCCTGGAGTGTACAGATAAATGAAAAACTGTTTTTT. Amino acids: CAWSVQINEKLFF.

The chain has TRBV9 and TRBJ1-1; no clear D. This CDR3 contains 14 residues. Trimming cost V 1 base and J 2 bases, with 9 bases left between them. CDR1 SGDLS and CDR2 YYNGEE come from the germline V gene. CDR3 coding DNA: TGTGCCAGCAGCGTAACCGCAGGCAACACTGAAGCTTTCTTT. This gives the protein CASSVTAGNTEAFF.

The rearrangement joins TRBV27 to TRBJ2-7, with 15 positions matching TRBD2. This CDR3 has 15 residues. With V trimmed by 2 bases and J by 6 bases, 2 bases remained unmatched. CDR1 MNHEY and CDR2 SMNVEV come from the germline V gene (reference sequence). In DNA, the CDR3 is TGTGCCAGCAGTTTAGGGACTAGCGGGAGGAGCGAGCAGTACTTC. As protein: CASSLGTSGRSEQYF.

The chain employs TRBV19 and TRBJ1-2, with 8 bases lining up with TRBD1. Trimming took 6 bases from V and 4 from J; bases not matched to a gene: 4. Germline V CDR1 and CDR2: LNHDA, SQIVND (reference sequence). The CDR3 totals 13 residues. This CDR3 is CASSWDRTYGYTF. In DNA form, the CDR3 reads TGTGCCAGTAGCTGGGACAGGACCTATGGCTACACCTTC.

The CDR3 coding sequence is TGTGCCAGCTGGACGTGGCTAGGGGGCAACAATGAGCAGTTCTTC. It yields the protein CASWTWLGGNNEQFF. The chain has TRBV27 and TRBJ2-1; 7 positions agree with TRBD1. Germline loops: CDR1 MNHEY, CDR2 SMNVEV (reference sequence). V lost 8 bases and J lost 5; bases outside the gene matches: 12. The CDR3 loop spans 15 amino acids.

This clone has just one count. The chain couples TRBV6-4 to TRBJ1-5; 10 bases line up with TRBD1. CDR1 is MRHNA and CDR2 is SNTAGT in the germline V gene. The CDR3 loop spans 18 amino acids. Trimming at V came to 2 bases and at J to 6 bases, leaving 13 bases not matched to a gene. CDR3: CASSDPGQGDKIGQPQHF. The DNA of the CDR3 is TGTGCCAGCAGTGACCCCGGACAGGGGGACAAAATTGGTCAGCCCCAGCATTTT.

The genes are TRBV28 and TRBJ1-2, with D hard to call. Germline-derived CDR1 and CDR2 are MDHEN and SYDVKM. Trimming pared 7 bases from V and 4 bases from J, leaving 19 bases between. The CDR3 contains 15 residues. Here the CDR3 reads CASTDFSGIGYGYTF. CDR3 DNA sequence: TGTGCCAGCACCGATTTTTCGGGGATCGGCTATGGCTACACCTTC.

The chain carries TRBV5-1 and TRBJ1-1, with a tentative D call TRBD1 (5 bases). CDR1 and CDR2 (germline): SGHRS, YFSETQ. V was pared by 4 bases and J by 1 base, with 14 bases between. This CDR3 is 15 amino acids long. DNA of the CDR3: TGCGCCAGCAGCCAGGTGGGGGGAAAGAACACTGAAGCTTTCTTT. Protein product: CASSQVGGKNTEAFF.

Here the CDR3 reads CASSDLPRNRTQYF. CDR3 nucleotide sequence: TGTGCCAGCAGTGACTTACCCAGGAACCGGACCCAGTACTTC. This chain uses TRBV6-4 with TRBJ2-5; no clear D. The germline V gene encodes CDR1 MRHNA and CDR2 SNTAGT. The CDR3 loop spans 14 amino acids. V was shortened by 1 base and J by 7 bases, with 13 bases between the two germline ends.

This clone was counted once. The chain employs TRBV14 and TRBJ2-7, with TRBD2 identical over 8 bases. The CDR3 has 14 amino acids. Germline CDR1 and CDR2: SGHDN and FVKESK. The V and J ends lost 4 bases and 9 bases, in that order; junction bases with no gene match: 11. CDR3 amino acids: CASSPGTSSGGQYF. CDR3 sequence (DNA): TGTGCCAGCAGCCCCGGGACTAGTTCGGGAGGGCAGTACTTC.

The rearrangement joins TRBV19 to TRBJ2-2; TRBD1 matches at 7 bases. The CDR3 totals 15 residues. J lost 7 bases, V lost 6 bases, and 11 bases had no gene match. The germline CDR1 and CDR2 sequences are LNHDA and SQIVND (reference sequence). CDR3 nucleotide sequence: TGTGCCAGTAGACACCCGGGACAGAGGAACGGGGAGCTGTTTTTT. It encodes CASRHPGQRNGELFF.

This chain joins TRBV4-3 and TRBJ2-2; 13 bases are shared with TRBD2. V trimming: 8 bases; J trimming: 4 bases; junction bases outside the gene matches: 4. Per the germline V gene, CDR1 is LGHNA and CDR2 is YSLEER. The CDR3 covers 15 residues. The DNA of the CDR3 is TGCGCCAGCGGACTAGCGGGAGTAATCACCGGGGAGCTGTTTTTT. Its translation is CASGLAGVITGELFF.